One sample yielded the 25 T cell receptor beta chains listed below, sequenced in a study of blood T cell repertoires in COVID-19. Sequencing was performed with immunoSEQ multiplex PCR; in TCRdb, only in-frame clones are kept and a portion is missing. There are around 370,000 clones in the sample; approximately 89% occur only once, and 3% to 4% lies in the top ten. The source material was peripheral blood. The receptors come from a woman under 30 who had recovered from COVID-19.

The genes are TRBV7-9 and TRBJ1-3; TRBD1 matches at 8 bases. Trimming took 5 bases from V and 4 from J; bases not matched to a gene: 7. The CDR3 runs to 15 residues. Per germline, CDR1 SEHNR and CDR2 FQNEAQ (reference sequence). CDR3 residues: CASSTSRGRGNTIYF. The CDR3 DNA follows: TGTGCCAGCAGCACAAGCAGGGGGCGCGGAAACACCATATATTTT.

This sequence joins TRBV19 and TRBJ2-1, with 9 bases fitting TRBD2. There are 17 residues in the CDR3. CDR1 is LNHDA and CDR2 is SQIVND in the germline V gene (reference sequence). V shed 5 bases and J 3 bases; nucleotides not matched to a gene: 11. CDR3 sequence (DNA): TGTGCCAGTAGTGTGCGGCCGGGACTAGCCTTCTACAATGAGCAGTTCTTC. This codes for CASSVRPGLAFYNEQFF.

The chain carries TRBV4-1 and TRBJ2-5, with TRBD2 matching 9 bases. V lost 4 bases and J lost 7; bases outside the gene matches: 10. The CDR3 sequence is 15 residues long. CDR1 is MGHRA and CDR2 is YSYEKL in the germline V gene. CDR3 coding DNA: TGCGCCAGCAGCCGTCAAGCTAGCGGGATCCGGACCCAGTACTTC. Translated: CASSRQASGIRTQYF.

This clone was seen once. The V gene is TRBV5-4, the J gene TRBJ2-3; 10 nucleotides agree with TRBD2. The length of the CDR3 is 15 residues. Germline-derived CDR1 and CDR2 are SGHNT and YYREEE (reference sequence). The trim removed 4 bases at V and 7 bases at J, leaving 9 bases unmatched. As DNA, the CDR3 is TGTGCCAGCAGCCCTACGACTAGCGGGTCAAATACGCAGTATTTT. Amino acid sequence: CASSPTTSGSNTQYF.

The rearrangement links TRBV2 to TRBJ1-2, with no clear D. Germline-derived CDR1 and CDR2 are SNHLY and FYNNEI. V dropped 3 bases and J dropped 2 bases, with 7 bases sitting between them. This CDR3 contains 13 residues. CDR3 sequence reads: CASSDGNNYGYTF. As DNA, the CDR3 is TGTGCCAGCAGTGACGGGAACAACTATGGCTACACCTTC.

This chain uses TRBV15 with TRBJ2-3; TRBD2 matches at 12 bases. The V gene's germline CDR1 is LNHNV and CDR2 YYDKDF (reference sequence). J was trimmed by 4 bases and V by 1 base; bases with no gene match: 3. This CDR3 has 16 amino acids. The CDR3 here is CATSRGLAGVADTQYF. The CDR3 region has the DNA TGTGCCACCAGCAGAGGACTAGCGGGAGTCGCAGATACGCAGTATTTT.

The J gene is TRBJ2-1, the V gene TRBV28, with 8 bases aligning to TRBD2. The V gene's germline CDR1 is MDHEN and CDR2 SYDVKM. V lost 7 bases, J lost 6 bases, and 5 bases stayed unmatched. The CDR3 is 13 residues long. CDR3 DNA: TGTGCCAGCAAAACGGGAGGGATCAATGAGCAGTTCTTC. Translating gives CASKTGGINEQFF.

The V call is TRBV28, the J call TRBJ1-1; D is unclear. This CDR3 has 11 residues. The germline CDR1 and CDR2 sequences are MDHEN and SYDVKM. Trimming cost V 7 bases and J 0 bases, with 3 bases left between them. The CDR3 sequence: CASTLNTEAFF. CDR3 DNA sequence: TGTGCCAGCACTCTGAACACTGAAGCTTTCTTT. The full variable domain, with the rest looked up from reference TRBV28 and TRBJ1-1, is DVKVTQSSRYLVKRTGEKVFLECVQDMDHENMFWYRQDPGLGLRLIYFSYDVKMKEKGDIPEGYSVSREKKERFSLILESASTNQTSMYLCASTLNTEAFFGQGTRLTVV.

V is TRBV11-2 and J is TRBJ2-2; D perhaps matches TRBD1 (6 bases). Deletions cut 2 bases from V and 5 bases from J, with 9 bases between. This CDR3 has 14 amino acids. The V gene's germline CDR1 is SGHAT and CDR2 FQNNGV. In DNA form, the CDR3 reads TGTGCCAGCAGCTTATCTAGGGGGACCGGGGAGCTGTTTTTT. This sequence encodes CASSLSRGTGELFF.

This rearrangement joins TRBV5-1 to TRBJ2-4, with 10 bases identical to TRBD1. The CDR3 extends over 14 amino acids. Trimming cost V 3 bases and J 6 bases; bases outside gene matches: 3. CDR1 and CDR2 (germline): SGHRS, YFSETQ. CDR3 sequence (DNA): TGCGCCAGCAGCTCCGGGACAGGGGCAAACATTCAGTACTTC. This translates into CASSSGTGANIQYF. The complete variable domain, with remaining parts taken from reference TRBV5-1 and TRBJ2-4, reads KAGVTQTPRYLIKTRGQQVTLSCSPISGHRSVSWYQQTPGQGLQFLFEYFSETQRNKGNFPGRFSGRQFSNSRSEMNVSTLELGDSALYLCASSSGTGANIQYFGAGTRLSVL.

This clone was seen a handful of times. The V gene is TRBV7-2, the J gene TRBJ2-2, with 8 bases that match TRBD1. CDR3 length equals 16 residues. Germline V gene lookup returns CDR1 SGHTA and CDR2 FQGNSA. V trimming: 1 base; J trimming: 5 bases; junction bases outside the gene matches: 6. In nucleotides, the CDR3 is TGTGCCAGCAGCTTAGTTACAGGGGGAATGACCGGGGAGCTGTTTTTT. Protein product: CASSLVTGGMTGELFF.

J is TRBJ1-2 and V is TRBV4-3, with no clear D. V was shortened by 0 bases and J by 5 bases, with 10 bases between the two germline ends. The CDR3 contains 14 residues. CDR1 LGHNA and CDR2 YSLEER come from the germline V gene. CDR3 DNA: TGCGCCAGCAGCCAAGAGGAGGGAGGATATGGCTACACCTTC. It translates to CASSQEEGGYGYTF.

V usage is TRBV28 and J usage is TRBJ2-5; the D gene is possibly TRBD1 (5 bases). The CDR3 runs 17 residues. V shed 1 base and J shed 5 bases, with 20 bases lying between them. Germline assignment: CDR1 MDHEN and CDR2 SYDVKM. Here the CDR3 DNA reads TGTGCCAGCAGTTTATTAGGCCATAGTCAGGGATCTGAGACCCAGTACTTC. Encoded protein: CASSLLGHSQGSETQYF.

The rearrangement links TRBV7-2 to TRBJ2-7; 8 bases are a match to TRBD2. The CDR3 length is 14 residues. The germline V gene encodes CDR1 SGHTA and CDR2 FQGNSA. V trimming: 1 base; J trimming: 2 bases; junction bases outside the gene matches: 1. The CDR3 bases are TGTGCCAGCAGCTTAGAAGCGGGAGCCTACGAGCAGTACGTC. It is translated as CASSLEAGAYEQYV.

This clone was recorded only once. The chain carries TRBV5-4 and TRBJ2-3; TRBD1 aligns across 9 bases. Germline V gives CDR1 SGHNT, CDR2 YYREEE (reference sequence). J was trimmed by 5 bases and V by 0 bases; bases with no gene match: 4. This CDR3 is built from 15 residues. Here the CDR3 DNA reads TGTGCCAGCAGCTTGGACACAGGGGGCCTAGATACGCAGTATTTT. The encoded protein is CASSLDTGGLDTQYF.

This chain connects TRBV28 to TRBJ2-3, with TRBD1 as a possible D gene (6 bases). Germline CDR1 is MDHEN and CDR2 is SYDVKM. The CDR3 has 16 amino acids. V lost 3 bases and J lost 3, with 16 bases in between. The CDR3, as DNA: TGTGCCAGCAGTTTCGAGACAGGTTTGGGAACAGATACGCAGTATTTT. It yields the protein CASSFETGLGTDTQYF.

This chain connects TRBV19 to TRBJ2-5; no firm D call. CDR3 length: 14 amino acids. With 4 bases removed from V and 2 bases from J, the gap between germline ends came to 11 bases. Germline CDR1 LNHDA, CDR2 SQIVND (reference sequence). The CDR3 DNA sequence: TGTGCCAGTAGTACTACCCATACTCAAGAGACCCAGTACTTC. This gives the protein CASSTTHTQETQYF. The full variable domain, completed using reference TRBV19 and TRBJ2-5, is DGGITQSPKYLFRKEGQNVTLSCEQNLNHDAMYWYRQDPGQGLRLIYYSQIVNDFQKGDIAEGYSVSREKKESFPLTVTSAQKNPTAFYLCASSTTHTQETQYFGPGTRLLVL.

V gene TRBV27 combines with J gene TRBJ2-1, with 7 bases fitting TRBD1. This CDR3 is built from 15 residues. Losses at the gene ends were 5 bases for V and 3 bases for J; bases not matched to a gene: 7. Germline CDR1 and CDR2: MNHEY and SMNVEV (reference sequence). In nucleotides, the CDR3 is TGTGCCAGCAGTCCAACAGGGGCCGACTACAATGAGCAGTTCTTC. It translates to CASSPTGADYNEQFF.

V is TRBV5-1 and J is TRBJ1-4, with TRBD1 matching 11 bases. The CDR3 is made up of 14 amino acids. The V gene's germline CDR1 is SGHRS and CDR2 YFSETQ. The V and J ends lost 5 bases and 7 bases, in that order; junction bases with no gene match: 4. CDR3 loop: CASRAGTGGEKLFF. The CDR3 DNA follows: TGCGCCAGCAGAGCCGGGACAGGGGGTGAAAAACTGTTTTTT.

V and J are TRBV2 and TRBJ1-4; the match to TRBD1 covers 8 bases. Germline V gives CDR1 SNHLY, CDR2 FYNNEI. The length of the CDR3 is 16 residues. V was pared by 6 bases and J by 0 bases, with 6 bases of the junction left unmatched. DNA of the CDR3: TGTGCCAGCAGGCCGACAGGGGATGCAACTAATGAAAAACTGTTTTTT. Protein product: CASRPTGDATNEKLFF.

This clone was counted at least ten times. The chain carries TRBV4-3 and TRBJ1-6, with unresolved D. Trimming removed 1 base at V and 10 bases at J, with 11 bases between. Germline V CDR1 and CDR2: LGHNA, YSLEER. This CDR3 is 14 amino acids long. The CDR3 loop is CASSQARRNSPLHF. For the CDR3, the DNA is TGCGCCAGCAGCCAAGCCAGGAGGAACTCACCCCTCCACTTT.

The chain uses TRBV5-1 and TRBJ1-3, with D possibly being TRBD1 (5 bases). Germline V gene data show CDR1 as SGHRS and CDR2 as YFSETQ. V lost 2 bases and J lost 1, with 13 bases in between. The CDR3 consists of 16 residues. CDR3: CASSLGPGESGNTIYF. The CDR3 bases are TGCGCCAGCAGCTTAGGCCCGGGGGAGTCTGGAAACACCATATATTTT.

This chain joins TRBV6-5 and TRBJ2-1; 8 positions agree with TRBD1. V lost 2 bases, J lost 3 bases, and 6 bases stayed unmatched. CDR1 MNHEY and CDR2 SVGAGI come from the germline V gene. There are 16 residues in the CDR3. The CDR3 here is CASSYTSGGRYNEQFF. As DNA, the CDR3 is TGTGCCAGCAGTTACACCTCAGGGGGCCGCTACAATGAGCAGTTCTTC.

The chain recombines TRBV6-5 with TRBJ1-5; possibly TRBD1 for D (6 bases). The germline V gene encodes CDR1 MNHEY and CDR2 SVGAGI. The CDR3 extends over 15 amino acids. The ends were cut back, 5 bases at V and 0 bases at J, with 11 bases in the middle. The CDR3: CASSRTVNSNQPQHF. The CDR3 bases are TGTGCCAGCAGTCGGACAGTCAATAGCAATCAGCCCCAGCATTTT.

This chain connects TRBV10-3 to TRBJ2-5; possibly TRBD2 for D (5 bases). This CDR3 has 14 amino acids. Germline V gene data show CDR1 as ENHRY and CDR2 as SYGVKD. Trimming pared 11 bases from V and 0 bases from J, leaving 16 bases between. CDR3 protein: CAALAPRDQETQYF. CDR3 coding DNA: TGTGCCGCCCTCGCACCGAGGGACCAAGAGACCCAGTACTTC.